A single TCR beta chain is shown here with its context. Its target is not known. Germline CDR1 reads MGHRA; CDR2 reads YSYEKL. This CDR3 has 15 residues. Trimming removed 3 bases at V and 4 bases at J, with 15 bases between. This entry belongs to a study of T cell responses to AZD1222 COVID-19 vaccine. Study-level results: Researchers report vaccine-associated CD4 TCRs spanning spike, with dominance at 160-218 and 743-854. Epitopes outside B.1.351 and B.1.1.7 mutated regions reportedly drew nearly half of spike TCRs.

Profiling relied on immunoSEQ multiplex PCR, and the TCRdb table lists in-frame clones only, not all of them. This sample has over 95,000 clones, with around 88% found just once. The chain carries TRBV4-1 and TRBJ1-1; D gene uncertain. The receptor comes from an adult who received the AZD1222 COVID-19 vaccine. The sequenced sample was peripheral blood, obtained 28 days after the second AZD1222 dose. CDR3: CASSQRTNGVTEAFF. In DNA form, the CDR3 reads TGCGCCAGCAGCCAGCGGACCAACGGTGTCACTGAAGCTTTCTTT.